Below are 26 T cell receptor beta chains sequenced from a single sample in a study of blood T cell repertoires in COVID-19. Clones were sequenced by immunoSEQ multiplex PCR, and TCRdb holds only the in-frame ones, with some missing. Seen here are 75,000 to 90,000 clones, approximately 86% observed once, and the top ten hold 15% to 20%. The sequencing input was peripheral blood. The source is a man aged 80 or over with active or convalescent COVID-19.

The sample holds many counts of this clone. Other DNA sequences of this sample code for an identical CDR3. V gene TRBV5-1 combines with J gene TRBJ1-5, with TRBD1 matching over 7 bases. The CDR3 covers 15 residues. Trimming at V came to 2 bases and at J to 0 bases, leaving 2 bases not matched to a gene. Germline lookup yields CDR1 SGHRS and CDR2 YFSETQ. The CDR3 region is CASSLSGGSNQPQHF. The DNA for the CDR3 is TGCGCCAGCAGCTTATCAGGGGGTAGCAATCAGCCCCAGCATTTT. The variable domain in full, completed from reference TRBV5-1 and TRBJ1-5, reads KAGVTQTPRYLIKTRGQQVTLSCSPISGHRSVSWYQQTPGQGLQFLFEYFSETQRNKGNFPGRFSGRQFSNSRSEMNVSTLELGDSALYLCASSLSGGSNQPQHFGDGTRLSIL.

The chain has TRBV7-2 and TRBJ2-7, with D perhaps matching TRBD1 (6 bases). Germline loops: CDR1 SGHTA, CDR2 FQGNSA. Trimming left V 5 bases short and J 2 bases short, with 16 bases between. CDR3 length equals 15 residues. The CDR3 region has the DNA TGTGCCAGCAGCCCCCCATCGGGACAAGCCTACGAGCAGTACGTC. It translates to CASSPPSGQAYEQYV.

The V and J genes are TRBV14 and TRBJ1-4; D remains unclear. The V end lost 4 bases, the J end lost 6 bases, and 18 bases lay between the germline ends. This CDR3 region has 16 residues. Germline V lookup: CDR1 SGHDN, CDR2 FVKESK. For the CDR3, the DNA is TGTGCCAGCAGCCTATACTTGACTACAACCCATGAAAAACTGTTTTTT. Translated, it gives CASSLYLTTTHEKLFF.

This chain connects TRBV29-1 to TRBJ2-5, with 8 bases aligning to TRBD1. V was clipped by 6 bases and J by 5 bases; unmatched bases: 8. Germline lookup yields CDR1 SQVTM and CDR2 ANQGSEA. The CDR3 is made up of 13 amino acids. The CDR3 here is CSVEKTGAETQYF. As DNA, the CDR3 is TGCAGCGTGGAGAAGACAGGGGCGGAGACCCAGTACTTC.

The chain uses TRBV10-3 and TRBJ2-5, with a tentative D call TRBD2 (5 bases). The CDR3 runs to 14 residues. The germline CDR1 and CDR2 sequences are ENHRY and SYGVKD. Between the trimmed V and J ends, which lost 2 bases and 5 bases, there was a span of 12 bases. The CDR3 loop is CAISEVGVWETQYF. Written as DNA, the CDR3 is TGTGCCATCAGTGAGGTCGGGGTCTGGGAGACCCAGTACTTC.

The chain couples TRBV6-2 or TRBV6-3 to TRBJ2-1, with 10 bases identical to TRBD2. This CDR3 contains 16 residues. V shed 2 bases, J shed 3 bases, and the junction held 4 bases outside the gene matches. Germline lookup yields CDR1 MNHEY and CDR2 SVGEGT. This chain's CDR3 is CASSYQKRGGYNEQFF. CDR3 nucleotides: TGTGCCAGCAGTTACCAAAAGCGGGGGGGCTACAATGAGCAGTTCTTC.

The chain joins TRBV19 to TRBJ2-7; TRBD2 matches at 7 bases. Germline V gene sequence: CDR1 LNHDA, CDR2 SQIVND (reference sequence). V lost 4 bases to trimming and J lost 5 bases; unmatched junction nucleotides: 14. The CDR3 totals 16 residues. This chain's CDR3 is CASSSGSSLAGDEQYV. DNA of the CDR3: TGTGCCAGTAGTAGCGGGAGTAGTCTGGCTGGGGACGAGCAGTACGTC.

The chain links TRBV3-1 (or the pseudogene TRBV3-2) to TRBJ2-7; D call uncertain. The germline CDR1 and CDR2 sequences are LGHDT and YNNKEL (reference sequence). This CDR3 comprises 13 residues. V was clipped by 0 bases and J by 3 bases, with 6 bases between them. CDR3 sequence: CASSQDPGYEQYV. For the CDR3, the DNA is TGTGCCAGCAGCCAAGATCCAGGCTACGAGCAGTACGTC.

The chain joins TRBV11-2 to TRBJ2-1; D remains ambiguous. From germline, CDR1 is SGHAT and CDR2 FQNNGV. V gave up 1 base and J gave up 3 bases, with 7 bases separating them. This CDR3 is built from 14 residues. In DNA form, the CDR3 reads TGTGCCAGCAGCTTAGGAACTCGCTACAATGAGCAGTTCTTC. Its protein product is CASSLGTRYNEQFF. The full variable domain, rest sourced from reference TRBV11-2 and TRBJ2-1, is EAGVAQSPRYKIIEKRQSVAFWCNPISGHATLYWYQQILGQGPKLLIQFQNNGVVDDSQLPKDRFSAERLKGVDSTLKIQPAKLEDSAVYLCASSLGTRYNEQFFGPGTRLTVL.

In its sample, this clone was seen many times. The chain joins TRBV3-1 (or the pseudogene TRBV3-2) to TRBJ1-5, with D hard to call. Germline V gene data show CDR1 as LGHDT and CDR2 as YNNKEL (reference sequence). The CDR3 has 12 amino acids. With 4 bases removed from V and 9 bases from J, the gap between germline ends came to 10 bases. CDR3 sequence: CASSLLSGPQHF. CDR3 in DNA: TGTGCCAGCAGCCTCCTTTCGGGGCCCCAGCATTTT.

This clone occurred a few times. The rearrangement links TRBV5-8 to TRBJ1-2, with D possibly matching TRBD1 (5 bases). The CDR3 is 15 residues long. Trimming removed 4 bases from V and 0 bases from J, with 13 bases in between. Per germline, CDR1 SGHTS and CDR2 YDEGEE. Here the CDR3 DNA reads TGTGCCAGCAGCACGCACAGGAAGGCTAACTATGGCTACACCTTC. This codes for CASSTHRKANYGYTF.

The chain has TRBV3-1 (or the pseudogene TRBV3-2) and TRBJ1-6; a weak D match, TRBD1 (6 bases). CDR1 and CDR2 from the germline V gene are LGHDT and YNNKEL (reference sequence). This CDR3 has 15 amino acids. The ends were cut back, 6 bases at V and 3 bases at J, with 12 bases in the middle. DNA of the CDR3: TGTGCCAGCAGAGACGGGGACATCTATAATTCACCCCTCCACTTT. Translating it yields CASRDGDIYNSPLHF.

The V gene is TRBV27, the J gene TRBJ1-2, with D tentatively TRBD1 (6 bases). CDR3 length: 13 residues. Germline V gene sequence: CDR1 MNHEY, CDR2 SMNVEV (reference sequence). V was trimmed by 2 bases and J by 8 bases, leaving 12 bases between them. CDR3 nucleotide sequence: TGTGCCAGCAGTTTAGCAGGGGCGGACGGCTACACCTTC. Its protein is CASSLAGADGYTF.

The chain employs TRBV9 and TRBJ1-5; D is possibly TRBD1 (6 bases). The germline gives CDR1 SGDLS, CDR2 YYNGEE. The CDR3 loop spans 14 amino acids. With 4 bases removed from V and 4 bases from J, the gap between germline ends came to 12 bases. This CDR3 is CASSPGQTNQPQHF. The CDR3 DNA sequence: TGTGCCAGCAGCCCCGGACAGACGAATCAGCCCCAGCATTTT.

The chain couples TRBV6-1 to TRBJ1-2; the D is unclear. Deletions cut 1 base from V and 3 bases from J, with 9 bases between. CDR1 and CDR2 from the germline V gene are MNHNS and SASEGT. This CDR3 contains 14 residues. CDR3: CASSEVKGDYGYTF. DNA for the CDR3: TGTGCCAGCAGTGAAGTGAAGGGAGACTATGGCTACACCTTC.

This clone occurred a few times. The rearrangement uses TRBV7-9 and TRBJ1-3; D is possibly TRBD1 (5 bases). Germline V CDR1 and CDR2: SEHNR, FQNEAQ (reference sequence). Deletions cut 3 bases from V and 0 bases from J, with 18 bases between. The CDR3 is 18 residues long. The CDR3 nucleotides read TGTGCCAGCAGCTTTGGGGGGGTTGACGGTGTCTCTGGAAACACCATATATTTT. Protein: CASSFGGVDGVSGNTIYF.

This chain connects TRBV6-5 to TRBJ1-1, with D unresolved. The V gene lost 0 bases and the J gene lost 4 bases, with 12 bases spanning the gap. CDR3 length: 15 residues. The germline gives CDR1 MNHEY, CDR2 SVGAGI. CDR3 amino acids: CASSYSMGEGTEAFF. CDR3 nucleotide sequence: TGTGCCAGCAGTTACTCAATGGGAGAGGGCACTGAAGCTTTCTTT.

V is TRBV16 and J is TRBJ1-5; 8 positions match TRBD1. With 2 bases clipped from V and 4 bases from J, the junction kept 1 base outside the gene matches. This CDR3 is built from 14 residues. In germline, CDR1 is KGHSY, CDR2 FQNENV. In DNA form, the CDR3 reads TGTGCCAGCAGCCAAAGGACAGGGAATCAGCCCCAGCATTTT. Translating gives CASSQRTGNQPQHF. Using reference TRBV16 and TRBJ1-5 for the parts outside the CDR3, the full variable domain is GEEVAQTPKHLVRGEGQKAKLYCAPIKGHSYVFWYQQVLKNEFKFLISFQNENVFDETGMPKERFSAKCLPNSPCSLEIQATKLEDSAVYFCASSQRTGNQPQHFGDGTRLSIL.

This chain connects TRBV13 to TRBJ1-1; D unresolved. Trimming removed 0 bases from V and 1 base from J, with 9 bases in between. In germline, CDR1 is PRHDT, CDR2 FYEKMQ (reference sequence). There are 15 residues in the CDR3. The CDR3 is CASSLGAGGNTEAFF. The CDR3, as DNA: TGTGCCAGCAGCTTAGGGGCCGGAGGGAACACTGAAGCTTTCTTT.

The gene calls are TRBV7-9 and TRBJ2-5, with 7 bases matching TRBD1. Germline loops: CDR1 SEHNR, CDR2 FQNEAQ (reference sequence). V shed 5 bases and J 4 bases; nucleotides not matched to a gene: 7. This CDR3 contains 14 residues. This CDR3 is CASSPGAGGETQYF. CDR3 coding DNA: TGTGCCAGCAGCCCAGGGGCAGGGGGAGAGACCCAGTACTTC.

The chain is built from TRBV7-9 and TRBJ1-6; no reliable D call. The V gene's germline CDR1 is SEHNR and CDR2 FQNEAQ (reference sequence). This CDR3 has 14 amino acids. V dropped 4 bases and J dropped 2 bases, with 6 bases sitting between them. The CDR3 is CASSSATYNSPLHF. Written as DNA, the CDR3 is TGTGCCAGCAGCTCAGCTACCTATAATTCACCCCTCCACTTT. The full variable domain, its missing parts supplied by reference TRBV7-9 and TRBJ1-6, is DTGVSQNPRHKITKRGQNVTFRCDPISEHNRLYWYRQTLGQGPEFLTYFQNEAQLEKSRLLSDRFSAERPKGSFSTLEIQRTEQGDSAMYLCASSSATYNSPLHFGNGTRLTVT.

This chain connects TRBV18 to TRBJ1-1; TRBD1 agrees at 8 bases. V gave up 1 base and J gave up 4 bases; unmatched junction bases: 5. The length of the CDR3 is 15 residues. Germline V CDR1 and CDR2: KGHSH, LQKENI. The CDR3: CASSPQGQGVTEAFF. DNA of the CDR3: TGTGCCAGCTCACCACAAGGACAGGGTGTCACTGAAGCTTTCTTT.

For this clone: This CDR3 is also generated by other DNA sequences in the sample. The chain employs TRBV5-1 and TRBJ2-2; 13 positions match TRBD2. Germline values: CDR1 SGHRS, CDR2 YFSETQ. Trimming removed 0 bases from V and 6 bases from J; junction bases left unmatched: 2. The CDR3 is 16 amino acids. CDR3 sequence reads: CASSLGLAGGAGELFF. CDR3 DNA sequence: TGCGCCAGCAGCTTGGGACTAGCGGGAGGAGCCGGGGAGCTGTTTTTT.

V usage is TRBV5-1 and J usage is TRBJ1-1; D may be TRBD1 (5 bases). The germline V and J ends were trimmed by 4 bases and 1 base, with 14 bases remaining between them. This CDR3 has 15 residues. Germline lookup yields CDR1 SGHRS and CDR2 YFSETQ. For the CDR3, the DNA is TGCGCCAGCAGCAAAGGCACGGGGGAGAACACTGAAGCTTTCTTT. This gives the protein CASSKGTGENTEAFF.

CDR3 sequence: CASSTPVGVQTQYF. Written as DNA, the CDR3 is TGTGCCAGTAGTACGCCGGTAGGGGTGCAGACCCAGTACTTC. The chain recombines TRBV19 with TRBJ2-5; tentative D call: TRBD1 (5 bases). The V and J ends lost 4 bases and 6 bases respectively, with 15 bases between them. This CDR3 is 14 amino acids long. CDR1 and CDR2 (germline): LNHDA, SQIVND (reference sequence). Full variable domain (remainder filled in from reference TRBV19 and TRBJ2-5): DGGITQSPKYLFRKEGQNVTLSCEQNLNHDAMYWYRQDPGQGLRLIYYSQIVNDFQKGDIAEGYSVSREKKESFPLTVTSAQKNPTAFYLCASSTPVGVQTQYFGPGTRLLVL.

The rearrangement joins TRBV5-8 to TRBJ1-3, with TRBD1 matching 7 bases. V lost 1 base to trimming and J lost 3 bases; unmatched junction nucleotides: 4. The CDR3 extends over 15 amino acids. Germline V gene data show CDR1 as SGHTS and CDR2 as YDEGEE. This chain's CDR3 is CASSLQGTVGNTIYF. CDR3 nucleotide sequence: TGTGCCAGCAGCTTGCAGGGGACAGTTGGAAACACCATATATTTT.